The clone carrying this TCR beta chain was recorded at least ten times. V lost 5 bases, J lost 4 bases, and 11 bases stayed unmatched. The CDR3 runs 16 residues. CDR1 and CDR2 from the germline V gene are MNHEY and SMNVEV (reference sequence). The data were taken from a study of Graves' ophthalmopathy and Graves' hyperthyroidism. As the template, RNA transcripts were used to amplify TCR beta CDR3 regions. RT-PCR was first run with HTBI primers, then multiplex PCR in a second round. TCRdb redid the calling of the multiplex PCR reads with MiXCR, one entry per CDR3 protein. The sample shows 300,000 or so distinct CDR3 sequences, about a sixth of them seen only once. The authors used Ficoll-Paque density gradient centrifugation to separate PBMCs. The input was around 9.9 ml of fresh peripheral blood.

The chain carries TRBV27 and TRBJ2-7; 10 bases match TRBD2. Sequenced: peripheral blood. The clonotype originates from an adult man with Graves' ophthalmopathy. CDR3 DNA: TGTGCCAGCAGTACTCACAGCGGGAGGGTCACTTACGAGCAGTACTTC. Its protein is CASSTHSGRVTYEQYF.